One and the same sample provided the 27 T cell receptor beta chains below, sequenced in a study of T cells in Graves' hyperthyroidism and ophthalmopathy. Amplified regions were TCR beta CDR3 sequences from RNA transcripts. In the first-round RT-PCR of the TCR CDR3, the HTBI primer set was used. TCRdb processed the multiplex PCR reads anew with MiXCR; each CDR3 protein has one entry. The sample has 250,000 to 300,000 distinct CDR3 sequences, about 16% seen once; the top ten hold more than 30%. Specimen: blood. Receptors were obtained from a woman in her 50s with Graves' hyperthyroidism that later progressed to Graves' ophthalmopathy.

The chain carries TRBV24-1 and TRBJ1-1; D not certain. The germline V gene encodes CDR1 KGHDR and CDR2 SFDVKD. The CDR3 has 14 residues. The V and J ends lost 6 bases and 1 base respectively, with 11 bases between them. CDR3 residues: CATSSGQTNTEAFF. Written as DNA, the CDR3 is TGTGCCACCAGTTCTGGGCAGACGAACACTGAAGCTTTCTTT.

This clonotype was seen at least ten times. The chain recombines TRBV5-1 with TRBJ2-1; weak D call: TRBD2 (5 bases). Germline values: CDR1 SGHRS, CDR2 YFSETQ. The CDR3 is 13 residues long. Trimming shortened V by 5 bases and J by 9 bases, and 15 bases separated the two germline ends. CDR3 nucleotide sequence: TGCGCCAGCAGTCTAGCTTCTCGTCCTGAGCAGTTCTTC. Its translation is CASSLASRPEQFF.

This CDR3 is CAWSGRRGQRAGANVLTF. As DNA, the CDR3 is TGTGCCTGGAGTGGGAGGAGGGGGCAAAGAGCTGGGGCCAACGTCCTGACTTTC. The chain uses TRBV30 and TRBJ2-6; TRBD1 is a possible D gene (7 bases). The V end was cut by 1 base, the J end by 2 bases, with 18 bases between. The CDR3 covers 18 residues. CDR1 and CDR2 (germline): GTSNPN, SVGIG (reference sequence). Looking up the rest from reference TRBV30 and TRBJ2-6 gives the full variable domain: SQTIHQWPATLVQPVGSPLSLECTVEGTSNPNLYWYRQAAGRGLQLLFYSVGIGQISSEVPQNLSASRPQDRQFILSSKKLLLSDSGFYLCAWSGRRGQRAGANVLTFGAGSRLTVL.

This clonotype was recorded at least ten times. The CDR3 here is CASSRVASSYEQYF. The CDR3 nucleotides are TGTGCCAGCAGTCGCGTAGCCAGCTCCTACGAGCAGTACTTC. The chain uses TRBV6-1 and TRBJ2-7; D gene uncertain. From germline, CDR1 is MNHNS and CDR2 SASEGT. The V end was cut by 5 bases, the J end by 0 bases, with 11 bases between. The CDR3 consists of 14 residues.

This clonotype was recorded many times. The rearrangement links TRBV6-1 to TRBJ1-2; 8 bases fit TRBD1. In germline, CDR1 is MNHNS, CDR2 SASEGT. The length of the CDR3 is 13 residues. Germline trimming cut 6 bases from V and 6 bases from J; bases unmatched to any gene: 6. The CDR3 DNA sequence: TGTGCCAGCAGGAAGACAGGGGAGGATGGCTACACCTTC. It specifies CASRKTGEDGYTF.

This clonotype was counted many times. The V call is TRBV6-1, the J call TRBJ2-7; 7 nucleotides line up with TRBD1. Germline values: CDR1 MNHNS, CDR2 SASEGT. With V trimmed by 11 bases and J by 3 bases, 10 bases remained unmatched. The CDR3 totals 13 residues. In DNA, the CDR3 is TGTGCCGTTAGGCAGGGACAGCACTACGAGCAGTACTTC. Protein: CAVRQGQHYEQYF.

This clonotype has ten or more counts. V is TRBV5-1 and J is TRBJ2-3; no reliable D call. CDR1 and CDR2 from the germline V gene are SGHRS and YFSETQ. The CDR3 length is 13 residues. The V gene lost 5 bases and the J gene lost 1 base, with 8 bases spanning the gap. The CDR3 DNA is TGCGCCAGCAGGTCCCCCCGCACAGATACGCAGTATTTT. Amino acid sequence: CASRSPRTDTQYF.

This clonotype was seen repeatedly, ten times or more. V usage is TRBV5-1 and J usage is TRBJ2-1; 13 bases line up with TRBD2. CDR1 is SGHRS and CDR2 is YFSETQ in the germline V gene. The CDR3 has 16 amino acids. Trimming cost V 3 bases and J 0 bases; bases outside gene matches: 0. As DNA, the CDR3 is TGCGCCAGCAGCTGGACTAGCGGGAGCTCCTACAATGAGCAGTTCTTC. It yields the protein CASSWTSGSSYNEQFF. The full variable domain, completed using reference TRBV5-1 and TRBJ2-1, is KAGVTQTPRYLIKTRGQQVTLSCSPISGHRSVSWYQQTPGQGLQFLFEYFSETQRNKGNFPGRFSGRQFSNSRSEMNVSTLELGDSALYLCASSWTSGSSYNEQFFGPGTRLTVL.

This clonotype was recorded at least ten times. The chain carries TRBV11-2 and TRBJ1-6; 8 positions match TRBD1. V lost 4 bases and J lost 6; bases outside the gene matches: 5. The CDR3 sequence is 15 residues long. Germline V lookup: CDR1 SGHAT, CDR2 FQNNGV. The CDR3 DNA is TGTGCCAGCAGCTCTTGGACAGGGCCTAATTCACCCCTCCACTTT. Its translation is CASSSWTGPNSPLHF.

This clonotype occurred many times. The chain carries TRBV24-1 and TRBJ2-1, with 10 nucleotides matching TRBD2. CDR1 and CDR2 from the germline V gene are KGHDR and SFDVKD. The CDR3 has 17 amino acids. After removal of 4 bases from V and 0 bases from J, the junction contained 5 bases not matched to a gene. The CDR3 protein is CATSDPSGSSSYNEQFF. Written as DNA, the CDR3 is TGTGCCACCAGTGACCCTAGCGGGAGCAGCTCCTACAATGAGCAGTTCTTC.

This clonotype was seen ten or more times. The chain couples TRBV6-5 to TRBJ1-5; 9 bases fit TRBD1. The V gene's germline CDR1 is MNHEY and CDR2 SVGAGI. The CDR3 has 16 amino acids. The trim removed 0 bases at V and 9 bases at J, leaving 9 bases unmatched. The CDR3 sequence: CASSYSGQGPTGPQHF. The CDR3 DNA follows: TGTGCCAGCAGTTACTCGGGACAGGGCCCCACGGGGCCCCAGCATTTT.

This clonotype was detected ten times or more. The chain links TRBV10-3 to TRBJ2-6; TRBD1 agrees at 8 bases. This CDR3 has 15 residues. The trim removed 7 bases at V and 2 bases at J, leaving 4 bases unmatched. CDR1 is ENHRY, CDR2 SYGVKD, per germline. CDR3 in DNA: TGTGCCATCACTCAACAGGGGGCTGGGGCCAACGTCCTGACTTTC. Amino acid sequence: CAITQQGAGANVLTF.

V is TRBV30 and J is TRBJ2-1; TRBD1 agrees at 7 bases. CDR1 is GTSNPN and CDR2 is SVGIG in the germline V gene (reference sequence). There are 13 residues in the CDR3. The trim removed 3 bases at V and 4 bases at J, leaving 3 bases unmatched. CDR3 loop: CAWSNRGYNEQFF. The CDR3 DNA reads TGTGCCTGGAGCAACAGGGGTTACAATGAGCAGTTCTTC.

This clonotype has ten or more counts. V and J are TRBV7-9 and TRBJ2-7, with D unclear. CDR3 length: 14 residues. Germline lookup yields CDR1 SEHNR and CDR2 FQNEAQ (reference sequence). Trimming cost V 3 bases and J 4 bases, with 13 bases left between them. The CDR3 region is CASSLLSGLYEQYF. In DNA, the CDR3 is TGTGCCAGCAGCTTGCTTTCCGGGCTTTACGAGCAGTACTTC.

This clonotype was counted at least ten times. CDR3 loop: CASSYSWLPSYEQYF. CDR3 bases: TGTGCCAGCAGTTACTCCTGGCTTCCCTCGTACGAGCAGTACTTC. The chain has TRBV6-5 and TRBJ2-7; no reliable D call. Germline V gene lookup returns CDR1 MNHEY and CDR2 SVGAGI. Trimming removed 0 bases at V and 4 bases at J, with 13 bases between. The CDR3 is 15 residues long.

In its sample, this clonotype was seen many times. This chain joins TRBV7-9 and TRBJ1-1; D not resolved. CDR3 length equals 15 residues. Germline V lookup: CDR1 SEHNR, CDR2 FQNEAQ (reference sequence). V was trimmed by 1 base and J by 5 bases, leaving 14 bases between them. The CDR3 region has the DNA TGTGCCAGCAGCTTAGATATTTACGTGGATACTGAAGCTTTCTTT. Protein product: CASSLDIYVDTEAFF. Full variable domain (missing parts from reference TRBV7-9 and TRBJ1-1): DTGVSQNPRHKITKRGQNVTFRCDPISEHNRLYWYRQTLGQGPEFLTYFQNEAQLEKSRLLSDRFSAERPKGSFSTLEIQRTEQGDSAMYLCASSLDIYVDTEAFFGQGTRLTVV.

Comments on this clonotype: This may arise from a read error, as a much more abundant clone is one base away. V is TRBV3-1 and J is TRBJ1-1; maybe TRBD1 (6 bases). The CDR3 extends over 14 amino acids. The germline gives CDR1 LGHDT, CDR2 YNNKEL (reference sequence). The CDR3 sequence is CASSPRTENTGAFF. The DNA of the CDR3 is TGTGCCAGCAGCCCCCGGACAGAAAACACTGGAGCTTTCTTT.

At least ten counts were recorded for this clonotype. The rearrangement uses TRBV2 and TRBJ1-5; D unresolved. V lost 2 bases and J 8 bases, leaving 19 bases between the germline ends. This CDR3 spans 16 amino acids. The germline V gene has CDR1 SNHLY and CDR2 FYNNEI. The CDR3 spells CASSEFADMGGKPQHF. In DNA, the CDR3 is TGTGCCAGCAGTGAATTTGCAGACATGGGAGGCAAGCCCCAGCATTTT.

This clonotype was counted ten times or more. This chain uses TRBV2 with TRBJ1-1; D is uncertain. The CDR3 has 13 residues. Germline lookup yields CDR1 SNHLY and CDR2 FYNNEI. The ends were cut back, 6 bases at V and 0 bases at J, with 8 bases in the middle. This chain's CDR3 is CASSPEMNTEAFF. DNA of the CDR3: TGTGCCAGCAGCCCTGAGATGAACACTGAAGCTTTCTTT. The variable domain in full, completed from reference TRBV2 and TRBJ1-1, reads EPEVTQTPSHQVTQMGQEVILRCVPISNHLYFYWYRQILGQKVEFLVSFYNNEISEKSEIFDDQFSVERPDGSNFTLKIRSTKLEDSAMYFCASSPEMNTEAFFGQGTRLTVV.

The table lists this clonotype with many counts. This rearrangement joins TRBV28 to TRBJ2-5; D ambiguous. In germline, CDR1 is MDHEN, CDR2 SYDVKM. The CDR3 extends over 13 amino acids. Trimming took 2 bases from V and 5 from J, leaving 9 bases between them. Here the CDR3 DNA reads TGTGCCAGCAGTTTAATAGGGTTGGAGACCCAGTACTTC. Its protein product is CASSLIGLETQYF.

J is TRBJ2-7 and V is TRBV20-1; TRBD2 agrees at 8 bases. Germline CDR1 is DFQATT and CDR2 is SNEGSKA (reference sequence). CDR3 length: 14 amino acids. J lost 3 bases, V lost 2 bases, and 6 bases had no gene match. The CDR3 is CSARIPGTSYEQYF. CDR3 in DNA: TGCAGTGCTAGAATTCCCGGGACTAGCTACGAGCAGTACTTC.

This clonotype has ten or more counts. The CDR3 loop reads CASSLAQGAYEQYF. The CDR3 region has the DNA TGTGCCAGCAGCTTAGCGCAGGGGGCCTACGAGCAGTACTTC. This chain uses TRBV11-2 with TRBJ2-7; 7 bases align to TRBD1. Germline V gives CDR1 SGHAT, CDR2 FQNNGV. The CDR3 consists of 14 residues. With V trimmed by 1 base and J by 2 bases, 2 bases remained unmatched.

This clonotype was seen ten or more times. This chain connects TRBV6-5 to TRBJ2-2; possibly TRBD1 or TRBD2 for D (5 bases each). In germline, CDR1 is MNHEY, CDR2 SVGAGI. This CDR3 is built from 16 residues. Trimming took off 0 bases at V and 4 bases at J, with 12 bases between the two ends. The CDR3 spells CASSYSLRAGTGELFF. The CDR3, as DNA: TGTGCCAGCAGTTACTCGCTCAGGGCGGGCACCGGGGAGCTGTTTTTT.

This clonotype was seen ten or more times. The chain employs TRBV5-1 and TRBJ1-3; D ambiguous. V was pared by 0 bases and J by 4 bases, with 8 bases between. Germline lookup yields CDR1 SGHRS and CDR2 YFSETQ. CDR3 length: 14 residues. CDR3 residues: CASSLVQPGNTIYF. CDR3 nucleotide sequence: TGCGCCAGCAGCTTGGTACAGCCCGGAAACACCATATATTTT.

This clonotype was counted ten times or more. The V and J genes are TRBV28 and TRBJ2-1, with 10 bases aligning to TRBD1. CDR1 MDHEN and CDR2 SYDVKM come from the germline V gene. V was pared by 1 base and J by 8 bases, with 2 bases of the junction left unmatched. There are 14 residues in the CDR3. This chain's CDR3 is CASSLSGTGDEQFF. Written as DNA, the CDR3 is TGTGCCAGCAGTTTATCCGGGACAGGGGATGAGCAGTTCTTC.

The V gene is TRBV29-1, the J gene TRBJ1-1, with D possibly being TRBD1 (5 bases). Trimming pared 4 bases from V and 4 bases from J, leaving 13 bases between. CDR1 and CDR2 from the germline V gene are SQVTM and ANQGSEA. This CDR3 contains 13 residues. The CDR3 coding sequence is TGCAGCGTTGTCGGCAGGGTAGGCACTGAAGCTTTCTTT. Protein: CSVVGRVGTEAFF.

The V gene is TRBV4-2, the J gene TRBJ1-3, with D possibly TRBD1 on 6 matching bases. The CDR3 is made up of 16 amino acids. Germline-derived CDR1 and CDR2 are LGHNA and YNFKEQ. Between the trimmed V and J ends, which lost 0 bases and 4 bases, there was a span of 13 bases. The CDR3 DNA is TGTGCCAGCAGCCAAGATCTTCCAGGGGAAGGAAACACCATATATTTT. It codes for CASSQDLPGEGNTIYF.